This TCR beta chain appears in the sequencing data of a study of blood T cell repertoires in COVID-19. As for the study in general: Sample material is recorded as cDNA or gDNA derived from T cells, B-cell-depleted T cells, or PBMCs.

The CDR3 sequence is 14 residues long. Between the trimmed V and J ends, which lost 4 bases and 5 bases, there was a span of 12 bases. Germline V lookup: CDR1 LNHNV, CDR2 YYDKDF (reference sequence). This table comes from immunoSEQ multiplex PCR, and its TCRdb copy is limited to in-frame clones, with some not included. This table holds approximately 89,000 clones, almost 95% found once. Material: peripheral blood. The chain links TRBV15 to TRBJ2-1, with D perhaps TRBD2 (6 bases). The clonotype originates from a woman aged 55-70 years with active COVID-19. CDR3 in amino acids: CATSTRDSDNEQFF. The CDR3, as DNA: TGTGCCACCAGCACCCGGGACTCAGACAATGAGCAGTTCTTC.